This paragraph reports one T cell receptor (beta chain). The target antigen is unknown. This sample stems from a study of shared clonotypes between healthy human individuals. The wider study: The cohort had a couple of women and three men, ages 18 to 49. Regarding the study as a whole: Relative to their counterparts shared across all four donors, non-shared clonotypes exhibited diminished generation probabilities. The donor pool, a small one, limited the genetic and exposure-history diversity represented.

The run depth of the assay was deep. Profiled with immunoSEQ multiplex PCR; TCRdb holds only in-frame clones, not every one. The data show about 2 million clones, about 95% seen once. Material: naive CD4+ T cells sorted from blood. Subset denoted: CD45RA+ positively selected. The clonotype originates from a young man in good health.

Written as DNA, the CDR3 is TGTGCCAGCAGCTTAGCAGGGACAGGGTCCCACGAGCAGTACTTC. This codes for CASSLAGTGSHEQYF. The rearrangement links TRBV5-4 to TRBJ2-7; 9 bases agree with TRBD1. The V segment lost 2 bases and the J segment 5 bases; nucleotides outside the gene matches: 8. The CDR3 loop spans 15 amino acids. In germline, CDR1 is SGHNT, CDR2 YYREEE (reference sequence).